The 10 T cell receptor beta chains in this list originate from one sample, sequenced in a study of response to subunit inactivated influenza vaccine (dated by TCRdb to the late 2010s). The method behind the library was RT-PCR. Data came from an Illumina HiSeq 2500. TCRdb handled the public reads itself, with Q25 trimming in fastp and clone calling in MiXCR, and kept productive beta chains. Identical CDR3 protein sequences are pooled into one entry, listed with their most common genes and DNA. For this sample there are roughly 630,000 distinct CDR3 sequences; 12% to 15% appear just once. The ten largest clones take up 7.6% of the sample. The sample consisted of PBMCs from blood, taken 14 to 15 days before vaccination. These receptors were taken from a man aged 45 to 65 who received an inactivated influenza vaccine. Donor details come from another sample of the same person, matched by shared clones.

This clonotype was detected only a few times. The chain employs TRBV12-3 or TRBV12-4 and TRBJ2-2; no reliable D call. The ends were cut back, 4 bases at V and 12 bases at J, with 24 bases in the middle. The CDR3 is made up of 16 amino acids. CDR3 nucleotide sequence: TGTGCCAGCAGTTCCTCCGGGCGACGGGCAAAAATGAAGCTGTTTTTT. Residues: CASSSSGRRAKMKLFF.

The chain recombines TRBV5-5 with TRBJ2-1, with 14 bases fitting TRBD2. J lost 5 bases, V lost 0 bases, and 1 base had no gene match. The CDR3 totals 16 residues. Germline loops: CDR1 SGHKS, CDR2 YYEKEE (reference sequence). This CDR3 reads CASSLVGLAGDNEQFF. The CDR3 coding sequence is TGTGCCAGCAGCTTGGTGGGACTAGCGGGAGACAATGAGCAGTTCTTC.

The rearrangement uses TRBV7-9 and TRBJ1-1; 10 bases align to TRBD1. Trimming at V came to 5 bases and at J to 6 bases, leaving 9 bases not matched to a gene. Germline assignment: CDR1 SEHNR and CDR2 FQNEAQ (reference sequence). CDR3 length: 15 residues. The CDR3 sequence: CASSDGTGAFSEAFF. CDR3 DNA: TGTGCCAGCAGCGACGGGACAGGGGCATTTTCTGAAGCTTTCTTT.

In its sample, this clonotype was seen many times. J is TRBJ1-1 and V is TRBV12-3 or TRBV12-4, with D unresolved. Between the trimmed V and J ends, which lost 7 bases and 5 bases, there was a span of 14 bases. This CDR3 has 13 residues. CDR3 sequence reads: CASTTHGTTEAFF. CDR3 nucleotide sequence: TGTGCCAGCACCACCCACGGAACTACTGAAGCTTTCTTT.

This clonotype was detected a few times. The chain joins TRBV2 to TRBJ2-1, with 11 bases aligning to TRBD2. Looked up from germline, CDR1 is SNHLY and CDR2 is FYNNEI. The CDR3 has 14 residues. With 6 bases clipped from V and 6 bases from J, the junction kept 4 bases outside the gene matches. The CDR3 loop reads CASRRLAGGNEQFF. The CDR3 DNA is TGTGCCAGCAGGAGGCTAGCGGGGGGCAATGAGCAGTTCTTC.

The chain is built from TRBV2 and TRBJ1-1; possible D gene TRBD1, 5 bases. V was pared by 0 bases and J by 4 bases, with 9 bases between. Germline CDR1 and CDR2: SNHLY and FYNNEI. CDR3 size: 14 residues. The CDR3 DNA sequence: TGTGCCAGCAGTGAAGCGTTCGGGACCACTGAAGCTTTCTTT. Residues: CASSEAFGTTEAFF.

The chain uses TRBV20-1 and TRBJ2-5, with D possibly TRBD2 on 5 matching bases. The CDR3 has 13 residues. V lost 2 bases, J lost 10 bases, and 17 bases lay in between. CDR1 DFQATT and CDR2 SNEGSKA come from the germline V gene (reference sequence). The CDR3 loop is CSARKDSYRGQYF. In DNA form, the CDR3 reads TGCAGTGCTAGAAAGGACTCCTACAGAGGCCAGTACTTC.

The J gene is TRBJ2-3, the V gene TRBV7-9; D remains unclear. The germline V gene has CDR1 SEHNR and CDR2 FQNEAQ (reference sequence). The CDR3 consists of 14 residues. Trimming pared 3 bases from V and 7 bases from J, leaving 14 bases between. In DNA form, the CDR3 reads TGTGCCAGCAGCTTTGGAGCATCTGGGAATACGCAGTATTTT. Translation: CASSFGASGNTQYF. Supplemented by reference TRBV7-9 and TRBJ2-3, the full variable domain reads DTGVSQNPRHKITKRGQNVTFRCDPISEHNRLYWYRQTLGQGPEFLTYFQNEAQLEKSRLLSDRFSAERPKGSFSTLEIQRTEQGDSAMYLCASSFGASGNTQYFGPGTRLTVL.

This clonotype has a count of ten or more. The CDR3 coding sequence is TGTGCCAGCAGTTTATCGGTGGAAGAGACCCAGTACTTC. Its protein product is CASSLSVEETQYF. V gene TRBV27 combines with J gene TRBJ2-5, with no clear D. Germline-derived CDR1 and CDR2 are MNHEY and SMNVEV (reference sequence). The CDR3 contains 13 residues. Trimming stripped 0 bases from V and 3 bases from J, with 5 bases between.

The rearrangement links TRBV20-1 to TRBJ1-1, with D possibly matching TRBD1 (5 bases). Looked up from germline, CDR1 is DFQATT and CDR2 is SNEGSKA (reference sequence). The CDR3 covers 12 residues. V was pared by 5 bases and J by 0 bases, with 7 bases between. The CDR3 coding sequence is TGCAGTGCTCCGGGGGTGAACACTGAAGCTTTCTTT. Translated: CSAPGVNTEAFF.